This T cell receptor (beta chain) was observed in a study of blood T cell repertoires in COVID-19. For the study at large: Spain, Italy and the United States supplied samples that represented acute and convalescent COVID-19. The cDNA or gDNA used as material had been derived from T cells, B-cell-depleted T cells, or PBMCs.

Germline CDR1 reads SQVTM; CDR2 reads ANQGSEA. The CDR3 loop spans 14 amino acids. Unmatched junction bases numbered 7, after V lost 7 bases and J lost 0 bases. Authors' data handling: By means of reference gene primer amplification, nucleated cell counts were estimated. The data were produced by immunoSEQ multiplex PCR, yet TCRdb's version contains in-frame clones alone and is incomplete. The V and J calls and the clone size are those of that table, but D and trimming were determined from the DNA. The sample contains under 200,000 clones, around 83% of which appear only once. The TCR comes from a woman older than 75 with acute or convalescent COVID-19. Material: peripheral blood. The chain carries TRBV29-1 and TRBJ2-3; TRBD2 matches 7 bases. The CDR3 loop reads CSAGGGRSTDTQYF. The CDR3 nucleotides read TGCAGCGCGGGGGGAGGGCGGAGCACAGATACGCAGTATTTT.